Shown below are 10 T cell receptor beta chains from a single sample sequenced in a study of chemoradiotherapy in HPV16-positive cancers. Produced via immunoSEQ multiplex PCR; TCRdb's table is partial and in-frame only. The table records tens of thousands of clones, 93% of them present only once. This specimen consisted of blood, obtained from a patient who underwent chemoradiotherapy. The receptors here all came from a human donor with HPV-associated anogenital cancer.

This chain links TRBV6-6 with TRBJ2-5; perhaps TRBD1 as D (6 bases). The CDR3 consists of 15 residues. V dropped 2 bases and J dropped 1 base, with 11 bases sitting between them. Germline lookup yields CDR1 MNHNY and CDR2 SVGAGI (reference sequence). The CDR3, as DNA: TGTGCCAGCAGTTACCCGACAGGTCCCCAAGAGACCCAGTACTTC. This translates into CASSYPTGPQETQYF.

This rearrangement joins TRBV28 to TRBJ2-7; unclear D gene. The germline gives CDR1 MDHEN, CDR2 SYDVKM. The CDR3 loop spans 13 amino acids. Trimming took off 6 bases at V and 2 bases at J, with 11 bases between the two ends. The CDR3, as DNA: TGTGCCAGCAGGACATACACAACCTACGAGCAGTACTTC. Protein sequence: CASRTYTTYEQYF.

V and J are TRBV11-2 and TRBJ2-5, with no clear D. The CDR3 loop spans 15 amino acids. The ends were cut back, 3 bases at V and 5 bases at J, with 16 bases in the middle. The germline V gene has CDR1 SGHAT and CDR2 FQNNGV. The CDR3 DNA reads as TGTGCCAGCAGCTTCCAAAGAACCGACTGGGAGACCCAGTACTTC. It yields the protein CASSFQRTDWETQYF.

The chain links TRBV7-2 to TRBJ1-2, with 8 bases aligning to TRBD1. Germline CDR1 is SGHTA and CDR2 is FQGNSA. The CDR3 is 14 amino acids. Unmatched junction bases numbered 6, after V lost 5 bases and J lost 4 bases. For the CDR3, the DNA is TGTGCCAGCAGCCGGACAGGGCGAGGCTATGGCTACACCTTC. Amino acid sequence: CASSRTGRGYGYTF.

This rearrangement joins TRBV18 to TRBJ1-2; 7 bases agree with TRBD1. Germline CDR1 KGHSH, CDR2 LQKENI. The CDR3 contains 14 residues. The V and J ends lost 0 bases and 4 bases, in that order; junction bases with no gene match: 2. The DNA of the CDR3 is TGTGCCAGCTCACCACCGGGACAGACCTATGGCTACACCTTC. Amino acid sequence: CASSPPGQTYGYTF.

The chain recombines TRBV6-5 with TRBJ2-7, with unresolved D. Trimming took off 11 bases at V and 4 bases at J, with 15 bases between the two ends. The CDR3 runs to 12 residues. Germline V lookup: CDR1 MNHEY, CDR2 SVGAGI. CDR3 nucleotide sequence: TGTGCCGGCCGTGAACGGTGGTACGAGCAGTACTTC. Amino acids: CAGRERWYEQYF.

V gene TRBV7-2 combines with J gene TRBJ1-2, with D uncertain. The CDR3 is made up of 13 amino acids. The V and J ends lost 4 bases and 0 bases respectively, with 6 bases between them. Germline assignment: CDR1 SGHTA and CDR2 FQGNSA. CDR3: CASSSTTNYGYTF. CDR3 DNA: TGTGCCAGCAGCTCCACCACTAACTATGGCTACACCTTC.

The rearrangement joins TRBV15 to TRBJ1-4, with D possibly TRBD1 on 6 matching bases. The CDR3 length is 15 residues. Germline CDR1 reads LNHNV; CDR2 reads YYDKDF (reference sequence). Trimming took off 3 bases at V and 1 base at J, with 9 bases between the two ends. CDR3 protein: CATSRAGQTNEKLFF. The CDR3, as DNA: TGTGCCACCAGCAGGGCGGGACAAACTAATGAAAAACTGTTTTTT.

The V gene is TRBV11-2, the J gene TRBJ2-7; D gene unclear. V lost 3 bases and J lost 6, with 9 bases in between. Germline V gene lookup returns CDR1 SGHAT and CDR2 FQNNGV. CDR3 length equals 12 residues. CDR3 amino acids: CASSLISREQYF. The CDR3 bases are TGTGCCAGCAGCTTGATTTCCCGCGAGCAGTACTTC.

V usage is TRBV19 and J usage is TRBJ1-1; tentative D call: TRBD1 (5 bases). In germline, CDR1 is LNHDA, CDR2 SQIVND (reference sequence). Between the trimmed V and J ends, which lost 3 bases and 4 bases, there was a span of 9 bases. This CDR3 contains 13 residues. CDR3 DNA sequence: TGTGCCAGTAGTATTCAGGGCCGCACTGAAGCTTTCTTT. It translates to CASSIQGRTEAFF.